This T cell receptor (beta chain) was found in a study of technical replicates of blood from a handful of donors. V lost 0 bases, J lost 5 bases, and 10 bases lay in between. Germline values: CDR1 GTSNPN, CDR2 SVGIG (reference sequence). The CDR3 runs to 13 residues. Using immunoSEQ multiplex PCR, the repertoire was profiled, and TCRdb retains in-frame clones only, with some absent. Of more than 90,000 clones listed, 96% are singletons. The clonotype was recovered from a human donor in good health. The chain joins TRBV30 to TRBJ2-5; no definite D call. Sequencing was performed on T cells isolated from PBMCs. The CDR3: CAWSVNPPETQYF. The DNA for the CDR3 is TGTGCCTGGAGTGTAAATCCTCCGGAGACCCAGTACTTC.